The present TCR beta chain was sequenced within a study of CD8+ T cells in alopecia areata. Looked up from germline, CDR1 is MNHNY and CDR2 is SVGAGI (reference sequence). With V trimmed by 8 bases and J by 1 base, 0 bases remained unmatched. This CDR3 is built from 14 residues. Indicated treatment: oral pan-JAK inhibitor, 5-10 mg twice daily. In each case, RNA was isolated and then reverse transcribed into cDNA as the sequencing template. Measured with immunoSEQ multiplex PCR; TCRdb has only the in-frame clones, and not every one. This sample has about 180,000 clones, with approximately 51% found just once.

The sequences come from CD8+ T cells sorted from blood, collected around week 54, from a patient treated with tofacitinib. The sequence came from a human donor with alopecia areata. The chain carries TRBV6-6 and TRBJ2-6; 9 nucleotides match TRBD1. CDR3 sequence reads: CASGQGSGANVLTF. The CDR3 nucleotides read TGTGCCAGCGGACAGGGGTCTGGGGCCAACGTCCTGACTTTC.